One sample yielded the 28 T cell receptor beta chains listed below, sequenced in a study of blood T cells in healthy people across ages. Using a J-beta primer mix together with a sample-barcoded 5' primer, a second PCR was run for roughly 6 to 12 cycles. TCRdb processed the 5' RACE reads anew with MiXCR; each CDR3 protein has one entry. This table holds 1.5 million or so distinct CDR3 sequences, around 39% found once. Sequencing was done on a sample of blood. The source is a woman under 30 in good health.

This clonotype was seen a handful of times. The chain uses TRBV27 and TRBJ1-6; maybe TRBD1 (5 bases). The V gene lost 3 bases and the J gene lost 8 bases, with 8 bases spanning the gap. The CDR3 runs to 13 residues. The V gene's germline CDR1 is MNHEY and CDR2 SMNVEV (reference sequence). CDR3 region: CASSFWDDSPLHF. The CDR3 nucleotides are TGTGCCAGCAGTTTCTGGGACGATTCACCCCTCCACTTT.

This chain connects TRBV12-3 or TRBV12-4 to TRBJ2-2, with TRBD2 as a possible D gene (6 bases). This CDR3 is 16 amino acids long. V lost 4 bases, J lost 6 bases, and 18 bases lay in between. CDR3 nucleotide sequence: TGTGCCAGCAGTTCCGCCGGGACTGCAAGGCCCGGGGAGCTGTTTTTT. It encodes CASSSAGTARPGELFF.

The chain couples TRBV7-9 to TRBJ1-4; D may be TRBD1 (5 bases). The length of the CDR3 is 15 residues. Per the germline V gene, CDR1 is SEHNR and CDR2 is FQNEAQ (reference sequence). The V and J ends lost 4 bases and 6 bases respectively, with 15 bases between them. The CDR3 DNA follows: TGTGCCAGCAGCTGTCGGGACGGCGGGGATGAAAAACTGTTTTTT. Translation: CASSCRDGGDEKLFF.

This clonotype was counted a few times. This chain connects TRBV11-2 to TRBJ2-3, with D maybe TRBD1 (5 bases). This CDR3 has 16 residues. V lost 4 bases and J 6 bases, leaving 20 bases between the germline ends. Germline V lookup: CDR1 SGHAT, CDR2 FQNNGV. DNA of the CDR3: TGTGCCAGCAGCTCCCGTCTGGGGCTCCAGAGGGATACGCAGTATTTT. Translated: CASSSRLGLQRDTQYF. The full variable domain, rest sourced from reference TRBV11-2 and TRBJ2-3, is EAGVAQSPRYKIIEKRQSVAFWCNPISGHATLYWYQQILGQGPKLLIQFQNNGVVDDSQLPKDRFSAERLKGVDSTLKIQPAKLEDSAVYLCASSSRLGLQRDTQYFGPGTRLTVL.

The genes are TRBV27 and TRBJ2-1, with 7 bases that match TRBD2. In germline, CDR1 is MNHEY, CDR2 SMNVEV (reference sequence). With V trimmed by 6 bases and J by 6 bases, 20 bases remained unmatched. The CDR3 loop spans 18 amino acids. The CDR3 loop is CASSPGLPGVYDFNEQFF. CDR3 DNA: TGTGCCAGCAGCCCGGGACTACCGGGAGTGTATGATTTCAATGAGCAGTTCTTC.

The chain couples TRBV2 to TRBJ2-2, with 7 bases matching TRBD1. CDR3 length equals 15 residues. Unmatched junction bases numbered 3, after V lost 3 bases and J lost 2 bases. Looked up from germline, CDR1 is SNHLY and CDR2 is FYNNEI. The CDR3 DNA reads TGTGCCAGCAGTGAGACAGGGCGAAACACCGGGGAGCTGTTTTTT. Translation gives CASSETGRNTGELFF. Full variable domain (outside the CDR3, taken from reference TRBV2 and TRBJ2-2): EPEVTQTPSHQVTQMGQEVILRCVPISNHLYFYWYRQILGQKVEFLVSFYNNEISEKSEIFDDQFSVERPDGSNFTLKIRSTKLEDSAMYFCASSETGRNTGELFFGEGSRLTVL.

The chain has TRBV20-1 and TRBJ1-2; D gene unclear. Trimming shortened V by 1 base and J by 2 bases, and 5 bases separated the two germline ends. This CDR3 is 12 amino acids long. Germline CDR1 is DFQATT and CDR2 is SNEGSKA (reference sequence). The CDR3 region is CSARGRNYGYTF. For the CDR3, the DNA is TGCAGTGCTAGAGGTCGAAACTATGGCTACACCTTC.

V is TRBV10-3 and J is TRBJ2-3; TRBD1 matches 9 bases. The CDR3 runs to 17 residues. With 10 bases clipped from V and 1 base from J, the junction kept 15 bases outside the gene matches. CDR1 and CDR2 from the germline V gene are ENHRY and SYGVKD. CDR3 sequence (DNA): TGTGCCACCCACTCGAACCCCGGGACAGGGCGCACAGATACGCAGTATTTT. This encodes CATHSNPGTGRTDTQYF.

About this clonotype itself: A much larger clone lies a single base off, so this may be a read error. The CDR3 ends on some other residue instead of the conserved phenylalanine or tryptophan, so this is likely a read error. The chain employs TRBV10-2 and TRBJ2-5, with 8 bases aligning to TRBD1. The CDR3 covers 15 residues. CDR1 and CDR2 from the germline V gene are WSHSY and SAAADI. V was pared by 8 bases and J by 2 bases, with 10 bases of the junction left unmatched. The CDR3 here is CASGSGTGPQETQYL. CDR3 nucleotide sequence: TGCGCCAGCGGATCCGGGACAGGCCCACAAGAGACCCAGTACCTC.

This clonotype has just a few counts. The rearrangement uses TRBV6-1 and TRBJ2-7; 7 bases are shared with TRBD2. Germline V gene lookup returns CDR1 MNHNS and CDR2 SASEGT. The CDR3 is made up of 15 amino acids. The ends lost 4 bases at V and 5 bases at J; junction bases unmatched: 11. The chain's CDR3 is CASSGVGGSTNEQYF. The CDR3 DNA is TGTGCCAGCAGTGGAGTTGGCGGGAGTACAAACGAGCAGTACTTC.

The chain links TRBV27 to TRBJ1-4; the D is unclear. The CDR3 has 12 residues. Germline assignment: CDR1 MNHEY and CDR2 SMNVEV (reference sequence). Trimming took off 5 bases at V and 6 bases at J, with 7 bases between the two ends. The CDR3 spells CASSGYDEKLFF. DNA of the CDR3: TGTGCCAGCAGTGGATATGATGAAAAACTGTTTTTT.

There are a few counts of this clonotype. This chain's CDR3 is CASRKDRDGANVLTF. CDR3 DNA: TGTGCCAGCAGGAAGGACAGAGATGGGGCCAACGTCCTGACTTTC. The V call is TRBV27, the J call TRBJ2-6, with D perhaps TRBD1 (6 bases). The germline CDR1 and CDR2 sequences are MNHEY and SMNVEV (reference sequence). This CDR3 has 15 residues. The V end lost 6 bases, the J end lost 3 bases, and 12 bases lay between the germline ends.

There are many counts of this clonotype. The chain uses TRBV12-3 or TRBV12-4 and TRBJ1-1, with 7 bases fitting TRBD1. The junction had 10 bases not matched to a gene; V was cut back by 8 bases and J by 4 bases. The CDR3 has 14 amino acids. The CDR3 loop is CASSPTGLGTEAFF. The CDR3 DNA follows: TGTGCCAGCTCCCCGACAGGGCTAGGCACTGAAGCTTTCTTT.

CDR3 coding DNA: TGTGCCAGCTGCCTGATCTCCTACAATGAGCAGTTCTTC. This translates into CASCLISYNEQFF. The chain carries TRBV7-9 and TRBJ2-1; D call uncertain. The CDR3 extends over 13 amino acids. Between the trimmed V and J ends, which lost 8 bases and 0 bases, there was a span of 8 bases. CDR1 is SEHNR, CDR2 FQNEAQ, per germline (reference sequence).

This clonotype was picked up many times. V gene TRBV5-1 combines with J gene TRBJ2-1; D possibly corresponds to TRBD2 (7 bases). This CDR3 is 15 amino acids long. Trimming removed 2 bases from V and 0 bases from J, with 9 bases in between. Germline assignment: CDR1 SGHRS and CDR2 YFSETQ. The CDR3 DNA follows: TGCGCCAGCAGCTTAGGGGGGGACTCCTACAATGAGCAGTTCTTC. Translating gives CASSLGGDSYNEQFF.

The chain employs TRBV20-1 and TRBJ1-1; D unclear. V was shortened by 1 base and J by 6 bases, with 9 bases between the two germline ends. The germline CDR1 and CDR2 sequences are DFQATT and SNEGSKA (reference sequence). The CDR3 is 12 amino acids. DNA for the CDR3: TGCAGTGCTAGAGGTGATGATGCTGAAGCTTTCTTT. Translation gives CSARGDDAEAFF.

The rearrangement uses TRBV20-1 and TRBJ2-3; tentatively, D is TRBD2 (6 bases). The CDR3 runs to 15 residues. Germline CDR1 reads DFQATT; CDR2 reads SNEGSKA (reference sequence). V lost 4 bases to trimming and J lost 1 base, with 15 bases between them. In nucleotides, the CDR3 is TGCAGTGCTATTCCCGGGGGTACCCGCACAGATACGCAGTATTTT. As protein: CSAIPGGTRTDTQYF.

The genes are TRBV30 and TRBJ1-6; D remains ambiguous. Germline CDR1 is GTSNPN and CDR2 is SVGIG (reference sequence). The CDR3 has 11 amino acids. Trimming took off 7 bases at V and 9 bases at J, with 10 bases between the two ends. CDR3 sequence: CAYSAGSPLHF. The CDR3 bases are TGTGCCTACTCGGCCGGTTCACCCCTCCACTTT.

This rearrangement joins TRBV6-2 or TRBV6-3 to TRBJ2-1, with 10 bases matching TRBD2. J gave up 8 bases and V 2 bases, and 6 bases lay outside the gene matches. CDR1 is MNHEY, CDR2 SVGEGT, per germline. This CDR3 spans 15 amino acids. CDR3 amino acids: CASSYVASGRDEQFF. CDR3 in DNA: TGTGCCAGCAGTTACGTCGCCAGCGGGAGGGATGAGCAGTTCTTC.

The chain employs TRBV9 and TRBJ2-7, with 7 nucleotides matching TRBD1. The V segment lost 3 bases and the J segment 0 bases; nucleotides outside the gene matches: 6. CDR3 length: 15 residues. Germline lookup yields CDR1 SGDLS and CDR2 YYNGEE. The CDR3 here is CASSGTGATSYEQYF. As DNA, the CDR3 is TGTGCCAGCAGCGGAACAGGGGCCACCTCCTACGAGCAGTACTTC.

On this clonotype: This may come from a read error, since a much larger clone is one base off. The chain links TRBV6-1 to TRBJ2-5, with 8 bases that match TRBD2. CDR3 length equals 12 residues. The germline V gene encodes CDR1 MNHNS and CDR2 SASEGT. The V and J ends lost 6 bases and 11 bases, in that order; junction bases with no gene match: 8. CDR3 sequence: CASSEKLAEQYF. The CDR3 DNA sequence: TGTGCCAGCAGCGAAAAACTAGCGGAGCAGTACTTC.

This chain links TRBV6-1 with TRBJ2-5; 8 bases align to TRBD1. V lost 1 base to trimming and J lost 11 bases; unmatched junction nucleotides: 12. The germline V gene encodes CDR1 MNHNS and CDR2 SASEGT. The CDR3 is 15 residues long. CDR3 sequence reads: CASSEVAGGTYGQYF. As DNA, the CDR3 is TGTGCCAGCAGTGAAGTGGCAGGGGGCACCTACGGGCAGTACTTC.

This clonotype appeared a single time. This sequence joins TRBV20-1 and TRBJ2-5; the D call may be TRBD1 or TRBD2 (5 bases each). CDR1 and CDR2 (germline): DFQATT, SNEGSKA (reference sequence). Trimming took off 4 bases at V and 1 base at J, with 10 bases between the two ends. The CDR3 runs to 13 residues. The CDR3 loop reads CSAMRGAQETQYF. CDR3 in DNA: TGCAGTGCTATGAGGGGAGCCCAAGAGACCCAGTACTTC.

This clonotype came up a few times. The V call is TRBV15, the J call TRBJ1-1; no definite D call. CDR3 length equals 14 residues. Germline V CDR1 and CDR2: LNHNV, YYDKDF (reference sequence). V lost 0 bases to trimming and J lost 1 base, with 6 bases between them. The CDR3 is CATSREESNTEAFF. The DNA of the CDR3 is TGTGCCACCAGCAGAGAGGAGTCGAACACTGAAGCTTTCTTT.

On this clonotype: One end of the junction fails to match germline, which may point to a read error. The chain combines TRBV29-1 with TRBJ2-7, with D maybe TRBD2 (6 bases). Germline-derived CDR1 and CDR2 are SQVTM and ANQGSEA. The CDR3 is 10 amino acids. CDR3 bases: TGCGGCGTTGGGGGGTACGAGCAGTACTTC. It codes for CGVGGYEQYF.

This chain connects TRBV7-2 to TRBJ2-3; a weak D match, TRBD1 (6 bases). Germline-derived CDR1 and CDR2 are SGHTA and FQGNSA. Trimming stripped 5 bases from V and 2 bases from J, with 20 bases between. The CDR3 has 17 amino acids. Here the CDR3 DNA reads TGTGCCAGCAGCCCACACGGACAAGGGGGACCCACAGATACGCAGTATTTT. Its protein product is CASSPHGQGGPTDTQYF.

Concerning this clonotype itself: A clone one base away is much larger, so this may be a read error. CDR3 coding DNA: TGTGCCAGCAGCTCCTCGGACCCAAATAGTTCACCCCTCCACTTT. This sequence encodes CASSSSDPNSSPLHF. V usage is TRBV7-9 and J usage is TRBJ1-6, with D unclear. V shed 4 bases and J shed 9 bases, with 16 bases lying between them. The CDR3 consists of 15 residues. Germline V lookup: CDR1 SEHNR, CDR2 FQNEAQ (reference sequence).

This chain joins TRBV12-3 or TRBV12-4 and TRBJ1-2, with D possibly TRBD1 on 6 matching bases. Between the trimmed V and J ends, which lost 4 bases and 2 bases, there was a span of 14 bases. This CDR3 spans 15 amino acids. The CDR3 nucleotides are TGTGCCAGCAGTTCCCCGACAGGAGGAAACTATGGCTACACCTTC. It specifies CASSSPTGGNYGYTF.